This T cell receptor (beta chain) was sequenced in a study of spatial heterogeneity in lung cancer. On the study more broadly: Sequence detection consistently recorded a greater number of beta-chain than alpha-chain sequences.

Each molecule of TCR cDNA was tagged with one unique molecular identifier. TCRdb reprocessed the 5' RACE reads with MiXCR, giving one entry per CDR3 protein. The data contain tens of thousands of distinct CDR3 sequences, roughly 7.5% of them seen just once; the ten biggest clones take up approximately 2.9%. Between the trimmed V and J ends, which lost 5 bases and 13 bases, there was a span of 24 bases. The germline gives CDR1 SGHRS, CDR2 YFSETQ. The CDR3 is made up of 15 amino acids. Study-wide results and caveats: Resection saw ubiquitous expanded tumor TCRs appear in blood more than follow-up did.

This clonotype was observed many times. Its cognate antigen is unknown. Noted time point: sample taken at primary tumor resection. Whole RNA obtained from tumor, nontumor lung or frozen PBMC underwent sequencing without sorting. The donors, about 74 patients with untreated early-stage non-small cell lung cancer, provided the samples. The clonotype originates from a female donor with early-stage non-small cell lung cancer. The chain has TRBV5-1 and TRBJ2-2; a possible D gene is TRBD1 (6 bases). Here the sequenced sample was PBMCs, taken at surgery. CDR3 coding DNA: TGCGCCAGCAGTAACCCCGGGACACGGACAGTCGGGCTGTTTTTT. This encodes CASSNPGTRTVGLFF.